The 17 T cell receptor beta chains presented below share a single source sample, sequenced in a study of spatial heterogeneity in lung cancer. Study results and caveats: For expanded intratumoral alpha and beta TCRs, counts tracked tumor mutation counts.

Via MiXCR, TCRdb re-called the 5' RACE reads, giving one row per CDR3 protein. The sample yields 8,000 or so distinct CDR3 sequences, under 9% seen once. Which antigens these TCRs recognize remains unknown. The sample's time point: sample taken at primary tumor resection. The material sequenced was lung tumor tissue, taken at surgery. Receptor source: a male donor with early-stage non-small cell lung cancer.

This clonotype is labeled as medium-sized. The chain couples TRBV11-2 to TRBJ2-2; unclear D gene. CDR1 SGHAT and CDR2 FQNNGV come from the germline V gene. Trimming removed 1 base at V and 7 bases at J, with 7 bases between. The CDR3 is 13 amino acids. DNA for the CDR3: TGTGCCAGCAGCTTAGGCCTGAGCGGGGAGCTGTTTTTT. This sequence encodes CASSLGLSGELFF. Full variable domain (remainder filled in from reference TRBV11-2 and TRBJ2-2): EAGVAQSPRYKIIEKRQSVAFWCNPISGHATLYWYQQILGQGPKLLIQFQNNGVVDDSQLPKDRFSAERLKGVDSTLKIQPAKLEDSAVYLCASSLGLSGELFFGEGSRLTVL.

The sample holds many counts of this clonotype. The genes are TRBV3-1 and TRBJ1-1; D gene unclear. V lost 0 bases, J lost 2 bases, and 16 bases lay in between. The CDR3 totals 17 residues. Per germline, CDR1 LGHDT and CDR2 YNNKEL (reference sequence). The chain's CDR3 is CASSQDERIMRNTEAFF. In nucleotides, the CDR3 is TGTGCCAGCAGCCAAGATGAAAGGATTATGAGAAACACTGAAGCTTTCTTT.

By proportion, this clonotype is medium-sized. The rearrangement uses TRBV7-9 and TRBJ2-5; D uncertain. V was trimmed by 2 bases and J by 2 bases, leaving 6 bases between them. Germline V gene sequence: CDR1 SEHNR, CDR2 FQNEAQ (reference sequence). CDR3 length: 13 amino acids. CDR3 coding DNA: TGTGCCAGCAGCTTAAGAGAACAAGAGACCCAGTACTTC. It is translated as CASSLREQETQYF.

This clonotype came up many times. The genes are TRBV4-2 and TRBJ2-2; 9 bases fit TRBD1. The germline CDR1 and CDR2 sequences are LGHNA and YNFKEQ. The CDR3 sequence is 15 residues long. Unmatched junction bases numbered 4, after V lost 3 bases and J lost 5 bases. CDR3 nucleotide sequence: TGTGCCAGCAGCCAGGACAGGGGTTGGACCGGGGAGCTGTTTTTT. It translates to CASSQDRGWTGELFF.

This clonotype ranks as medium-sized. The J gene is TRBJ2-2, the V gene TRBV11-2, with 8 bases lining up with TRBD1. CDR3 size: 15 residues. From germline, CDR1 is SGHAT and CDR2 FQNNGV. Trimming cost V 5 bases and J 4 bases; bases outside gene matches: 6. The CDR3 sequence is CASSPGQAITGELFF. The CDR3 DNA is TGTGCCAGCAGCCCGGGACAGGCGATCACCGGGGAGCTGTTTTTT.

This clonotype is medium-sized. The chain carries TRBV11-1 and TRBJ2-5, with D possibly being TRBD2 (6 bases). CDR1 and CDR2 from the germline V gene are SGHAT and FQDESV (reference sequence). Trimming left V 3 bases short and J 1 base short, with 9 bases between. The length of the CDR3 is 14 residues. The CDR3 nucleotides read TGTGCCAGCAGCTTGGCGGGGACCCAAGAGACCCAGTACTTC. Translated: CASSLAGTQETQYF.

This clonotype was observed a few times. The rearrangement joins TRBV20-1 to TRBJ2-5; a possible D gene is TRBD2 (6 bases). Germline values: CDR1 DFQATT, CDR2 SNEGSKA (reference sequence). V lost 0 bases, J lost 6 bases, and 20 bases lay in between. This CDR3 spans 16 amino acids. DNA for the CDR3: TGCAGTGCTAGAGATGGGGAGGCGTCCAGTCTGAAGACCCAGTACTTC. Amino acid sequence: CSARDGEASSLKTQYF.

This clonotype is classed as medium-sized. The rearrangement joins TRBV5-1 to TRBJ2-7, with 8 bases matching TRBD2. V shed 4 bases, J shed 0 bases, and the junction held 0 bases outside the gene matches. CDR1 SGHRS and CDR2 YFSETQ come from the germline V gene. This CDR3 has 13 residues. The DNA for the CDR3 is TGCGCCAGCAGCCTAGCGGGCTCCTACGAGCAGTACTTC. Translated, it gives CASSLAGSYEQYF.

This clonotype was seen many times. This chain connects TRBV7-6 to TRBJ2-1; 10 bases fit TRBD1. The CDR3 is 15 residues long. V lost 4 bases, J lost 2 bases, and 2 bases stayed unmatched. Germline V gene data show CDR1 as SGHVS and CDR2 as FNYEAQ. The CDR3 DNA follows: TGTGCCAGCAGCTCCGGGACAGGGGCCTACAATGAGCAGTTCTTC. This gives the protein CASSSGTGAYNEQFF.

By share, this clonotype ranks as medium-sized (0.01 to 0.1%). The chain recombines TRBV27 with TRBJ1-5; D not certain. In germline, CDR1 is MNHEY, CDR2 SMNVEV (reference sequence). V dropped 6 bases and J dropped 4 bases, with 13 bases sitting between them. The CDR3 extends over 14 amino acids. The DNA for the CDR3 is TGTGCCAGCAGCCCGACGACCGGGAATCAGCCCCAGCATTTT. Amino acids: CASSPTTGNQPQHF.

This clonotype came up many times. This chain connects TRBV7-2 to TRBJ2-7; D remains unclear. The CDR3 loop spans 13 amino acids. The V and J ends lost 1 base and 7 bases respectively, with 11 bases between them. The germline V gene has CDR1 SGHTA and CDR2 FQGNSA. CDR3 protein: CASSLGVTTEQYF. The CDR3 DNA is TGTGCCAGCAGCTTAGGGGTAACTACGGAGCAGTACTTC.

This clonotype is judged medium-sized. This chain links TRBV7-9 with TRBJ1-2; maybe TRBD1 (5 bases). V was trimmed by 1 base and J by 8 bases, leaving 23 bases between them. Germline V CDR1 and CDR2: SEHNR, FQNEAQ (reference sequence). This CDR3 is built from 17 residues. This CDR3 reads CASSLGQVGTSLKGYTF. CDR3 in DNA: TGTGCCAGCAGCTTAGGTCAAGTCGGGACTAGCCTTAAGGGCTACACCTTC.

Within the sample, this clonotype is medium-sized. V and J are TRBV7-8 and TRBJ2-5; 11 bases align to TRBD2. CDR3 length equals 16 residues. Germline lookup yields CDR1 SGHVS and CDR2 FQNEAQ. Germline trimming cut 1 base from V and 3 bases from J; bases unmatched to any gene: 4. CDR3 nucleotides: TGTGCCAGCAGCTTAGGACTAGCGGGAACGGAAGAGACCCAGTACTTC. It is translated as CASSLGLAGTEETQYF.

The chain combines TRBV20-1 with TRBJ1-5; D ambiguous. Deletions cut 0 bases from V and 8 bases from J, with 8 bases between. Germline V gene lookup returns CDR1 DFQATT and CDR2 SNEGSKA (reference sequence). The CDR3 runs 12 residues. The CDR3 nucleotides read TGCAGTGCTAGAGATTTGGGTAAGCCCCAGCATTTT. Translated, it gives CSARDLGKPQHF.

The table lists this clonotype with many counts. V is TRBV3-1 and J is TRBJ2-7, with 8 bases aligning to TRBD2. CDR3 size: 14 residues. Per the germline V gene, CDR1 is LGHDT and CDR2 is YNNKEL (reference sequence). V lost 3 bases, J lost 6 bases, and 7 bases stayed unmatched. CDR3 bases: TGTGCCAGCAGCCACCAGCGGGGGAAGGCCGAGCAGTACTTC. Amino acids: CASSHQRGKAEQYF.

By proportion, this clonotype is medium-sized. This chain uses TRBV29-1 with TRBJ2-2, with D possibly TRBD1 on 7 matching bases. Germline V gives CDR1 SQVTM, CDR2 ANQGSEA. Deletions cut 7 bases from V and 4 bases from J, with 13 bases between. The CDR3 runs 13 residues. The CDR3 loop is CSAGGMGTGELFF. The CDR3 nucleotides read TGCAGCGCAGGGGGGATGGGCACCGGGGAGCTGTTTTTT.

This clonotype is labeled as medium-sized. The gene calls are TRBV2 and TRBJ2-7; TRBD1 agrees at 8 bases. With V trimmed by 6 bases and J by 6 bases, 7 bases remained unmatched. The CDR3 totals 13 residues. Germline CDR1 reads SNHLY; CDR2 reads FYNNEI. CDR3 region: CASRRTGPVEQYF. The DNA of the CDR3 is TGTGCCAGCAGGAGGACAGGGCCCGTCGAGCAGTACTTC.